Following are 18 T cell receptor beta chains from one sample sequenced in a study of CD8+ T cells in alopecia areata. This sample's treatment: oral pan-JAK inhibitor, 5-10 mg twice daily. Sequencing relied on a cDNA template that was reverse transcribed from extracted RNA. TCRdb's copy holds only in-frame clones and misses some; the assay was immunoSEQ multiplex PCR. The data show fewer than 250,000 clones, 50% to 60% seen once. Sequences were derived from CD4+ T cells sorted from blood, sampled at week 4, from a patient treated with tofacitinib. All receptors come from a human donor with alopecia areata.

In DNA, the CDR3 is TGTGCCAGCGGCTGGGAGGGGACCGGGGAGCTGTTTTTT. This gives the protein CASGWEGTGELFF. This sequence joins TRBV2 and TRBJ2-2; 7 bases match TRBD2. The CDR3 runs to 13 residues. Germline CDR1 SNHLY, CDR2 FYNNEI. V trimming: 8 bases; J trimming: 5 bases; junction bases outside the gene matches: 5.

In DNA, the CDR3 is TGCGCCAGCAGCCAAGGCGTCGGAGCTAACTATGGCTACACCTTC. Translation gives CASSQGVGANYGYTF. This chain uses TRBV4-3 with TRBJ1-2; D unclear. The CDR3 sequence is 15 residues long. Germline CDR1 reads LGHNA; CDR2 reads YSLEER. Deletions cut 1 base from V and 0 bases from J, with 9 bases between.

The CDR3 loop is CSVERASAGELFF. The CDR3 DNA sequence: TGCAGCGTTGAACGGGCCTCGGCCGGGGAGCTGTTTTTT. V usage is TRBV29-1 and J usage is TRBJ2-2; D remains ambiguous. Germline V gene sequence: CDR1 SQVTM, CDR2 ANQGSEA. This CDR3 region has 13 residues. The ends were cut back, 2 bases at V and 6 bases at J, with 10 bases in the middle.

CDR3 loop: CASSGGDRVTEAFF. In DNA, the CDR3 is TGTGCCAGCAGCGGCGGGGACAGGGTCACTGAAGCTTTCTTT. The J gene is TRBJ1-1, the V gene TRBV9; 9 positions match TRBD1. The CDR3 runs to 14 residues. Losses at the gene ends were 3 bases for V and 4 bases for J; bases not matched to a gene: 4. Germline CDR1 reads SGDLS; CDR2 reads YYNGEE.

The chain has TRBV4-1 and TRBJ1-2; the match to TRBD1 covers 8 bases. This CDR3 region has 14 residues. Germline assignment: CDR1 MGHRA and CDR2 YSYEKL. The V and J ends lost 5 bases and 4 bases, in that order; junction bases with no gene match: 6. CDR3 coding DNA: TGCGCCAGCAGCAAGGAGGGACAGGTCTATGGCTACACCTTC. Amino acid sequence: CASSKEGQVYGYTF.

The chain couples TRBV2 to TRBJ2-5; D remains ambiguous. The V gene lost 3 bases and the J gene lost 5 bases, with 13 bases spanning the gap. This CDR3 is 14 amino acids long. Per the germline V gene, CDR1 is SNHLY and CDR2 is FYNNEI. The CDR3 DNA reads TGTGCCAGCAGTGAGTCAGTGAAAAGGGAGACCCAGTACTTC. Protein product: CASSESVKRETQYF.

This clone appeared a few times. V usage is TRBV30 and J usage is TRBJ2-3; D possibly corresponds to TRBD2 (5 bases). CDR1 and CDR2 from the germline V gene are GTSNPN and SVGIG (reference sequence). The CDR3 sequence is 14 residues long. V gave up 0 bases and J gave up 5 bases, with 12 bases separating them. The CDR3 nucleotides read TGTGCCTGGAGTGTAGCCGGGATCAGAGATACGCAGTATTTT. Translating gives CAWSVAGIRDTQYF. Based on the CDR3 plus reference TRBV30 and TRBJ2-3, the full variable domain is SQTIHQWPATLVQPVGSPLSLECTVEGTSNPNLYWYRQAAGRGLQLLFYSVGIGQISSEVPQNLSASRPQDRQFILSSKKLLLSDSGFYLCAWSVAGIRDTQYFGPGTRLTVL.

In the case of this clone: The same CDR3 arises from other DNA sequences in this sample as well. V usage is TRBV30 and J usage is TRBJ2-2, with D uncertain. Trimming stripped 4 bases from V and 2 bases from J, with 8 bases between. This CDR3 is built from 13 residues. The germline V gene has CDR1 GTSNPN and CDR2 SVGIG (reference sequence). CDR3 amino acids: CAWTGANTGELFF. DNA of the CDR3: TGTGCCTGGACAGGTGCCAACACCGGGGAGCTGTTTTTT. The full variable domain, its missing parts supplied by reference TRBV30 and TRBJ2-2, is SQTIHQWPATLVQPVGSPLSLECTVEGTSNPNLYWYRQAAGRGLQLLFYSVGIGQISSEVPQNLSASRPQDRQFILSSKKLLLSDSGFYLCAWTGANTGELFFGEGSRLTVL.

This chain joins TRBV7-2 and TRBJ1-1; D possibly corresponds to TRBD1 (6 bases). This CDR3 is 13 amino acids long. With 5 bases removed from V and 7 bases from J, the gap between germline ends came to 14 bases. Germline CDR1 and CDR2: SGHTA and FQGNSA. CDR3 nucleotides: TGTGCCAGCAGCCTCCGGGGGGGCGATGAAGCTTTCTTT. Protein: CASSLRGGDEAFF.

This clone was counted between two and nine times. The chain employs TRBV15 and TRBJ2-1; perhaps TRBD2 as D (5 bases). The CDR3 has 16 residues. The V end lost 1 base, the J end lost 0 bases, and 10 bases lay between the germline ends. From germline, CDR1 is LNHNV and CDR2 YYDKDF (reference sequence). CDR3 nucleotide sequence: TGTGCCACCAGCAGAGCTAGGAGGAGCTCCTACAATGAGCAGTTCTTC. Translating it yields CATSRARRSSYNEQFF.

The J gene is TRBJ2-7, the V gene TRBV7-2, with 8 positions matching TRBD1. Germline CDR1 SGHTA, CDR2 FQGNSA. Trimming at V came to 1 base and at J to 1 base, leaving 6 bases not matched to a gene. The CDR3 totals 16 residues. DNA for the CDR3: TGTGCCAGCAGCTTAGGAGGACAGGGTGTTTCCTACGAGCAGTACTTC. It specifies CASSLGGQGVSYEQYF.

This rearrangement joins TRBV6-5 to TRBJ1-5; TRBD1 aligns across 9 bases. CDR1 and CDR2 (germline): MNHEY, SVGAGI. CDR3 size: 15 residues. Losses at the gene ends were 0 bases for V and 7 bases for J; bases not matched to a gene: 4. The CDR3 DNA reads TGTGCCAGCAGTTACTCGGGGACAGGGCGGCAGCCCCAGCATTTT. Encoded protein: CASSYSGTGRQPQHF.

This clone was counted between two and nine times. The gene calls are TRBV29-1 and TRBJ2-2; a possible D gene is TRBD2 (5 bases). The V and J ends lost 6 bases and 6 bases respectively, with 14 bases between them. Germline-derived CDR1 and CDR2 are SQVTM and ANQGSEA. The CDR3 covers 13 residues. In DNA form, the CDR3 reads TGCAGCGTCCAGTACTCGGAGGCCGGGGAGCTGTTTTTT. Protein sequence: CSVQYSEAGELFF.

J is TRBJ1-3 and V is TRBV1; TRBD1, the table's D call, lacks a check against the DNA. TRBV1 is a pseudogene segment. This CDR3 is 13 amino acids long. CDR3 sequence: CTLGTGVGNTIYF. CDR3 sequence (DNA): TGCACCTTAGGAACAGGGGTCGGAAACACCATATATTTT.

This chain links TRBV5-1 with TRBJ1-2, with D unresolved. CDR1 is SGHRS, CDR2 YFSETQ, per germline. V was trimmed by 6 bases and J by 1 base, leaving 4 bases between them. The CDR3 is 11 amino acids. The CDR3 protein is CASKDNYGYTF. The DNA of the CDR3 is TGCGCCAGCAAGGATAACTATGGCTACACCTTC.

The chain uses TRBV27 and TRBJ2-1; D call uncertain. Trimming took 8 bases from V and 6 from J, leaving 14 bases between them. The germline V gene has CDR1 MNHEY and CDR2 SMNVEV (reference sequence). CDR3 length: 13 amino acids. The CDR3 sequence: CASGVLKSNEQFF. In DNA, the CDR3 is TGTGCCAGCGGGGTCCTAAAGAGCAATGAGCAGTTCTTC.

This sequence joins TRBV7-9 and TRBJ1-2; 8 bases line up with TRBD1. The trim removed 7 bases at V and 3 bases at J, leaving 10 bases unmatched. The CDR3 totals 15 residues. Germline assignment: CDR1 SEHNR and CDR2 FQNEAQ (reference sequence). The CDR3 DNA reads as TGTGCCAGCACGCCGACAGGGGCGCCCTACTATGGCTACACCTTC. It translates to CASTPTGAPYYGYTF.

The rearrangement links TRBV6-6 to TRBJ1-5, with unresolved D. CDR1 is MNHNY, CDR2 SVGAGI, per germline (reference sequence). The CDR3 consists of 13 residues. The V gene lost 6 bases and the J gene lost 3 bases, with 9 bases spanning the gap. The CDR3: CASRLVPNQPQHF. CDR3 DNA sequence: TGTGCCAGCAGGTTGGTGCCCAATCAGCCCCAGCATTTT.